This T cell receptor (beta chain) was sequenced in a study of blood T cell repertoires in COVID-19. The overall study: COVID-19 samples from acute and convalescent phases originated in the United States, Italy and Spain. The cDNA or gDNA used as material had been derived from T cells, B-cell-depleted T cells, or PBMCs.

Between the trimmed V and J ends, which lost 4 bases and 2 bases, there was a span of 15 bases. Per germline, CDR1 MGHRA and CDR2 YSYEKL. CDR3 length: 16 residues. In the study's own analysis: Reference gene primer amplification yielded estimated nucleated cell counts. Produced via immunoSEQ multiplex PCR; TCRdb's table is partial and in-frame only. V, J and clone size are those of that table, while D and trimming were read from the DNA. The table records approximately 220,000 clones, roughly 84% of them present only once. Sequencing was performed on peripheral blood. The V and J genes are TRBV4-1 and TRBJ2-1; D not resolved. This receptor was obtained from a woman aged 60-75 years with acute or convalescent COVID-19. CDR3 amino acids: CASSPKIPTAYNEQFF. As DNA, the CDR3 is TGCGCCAGCAGCCCCAAGATCCCAACGGCCTACAATGAGCAGTTCTTC.